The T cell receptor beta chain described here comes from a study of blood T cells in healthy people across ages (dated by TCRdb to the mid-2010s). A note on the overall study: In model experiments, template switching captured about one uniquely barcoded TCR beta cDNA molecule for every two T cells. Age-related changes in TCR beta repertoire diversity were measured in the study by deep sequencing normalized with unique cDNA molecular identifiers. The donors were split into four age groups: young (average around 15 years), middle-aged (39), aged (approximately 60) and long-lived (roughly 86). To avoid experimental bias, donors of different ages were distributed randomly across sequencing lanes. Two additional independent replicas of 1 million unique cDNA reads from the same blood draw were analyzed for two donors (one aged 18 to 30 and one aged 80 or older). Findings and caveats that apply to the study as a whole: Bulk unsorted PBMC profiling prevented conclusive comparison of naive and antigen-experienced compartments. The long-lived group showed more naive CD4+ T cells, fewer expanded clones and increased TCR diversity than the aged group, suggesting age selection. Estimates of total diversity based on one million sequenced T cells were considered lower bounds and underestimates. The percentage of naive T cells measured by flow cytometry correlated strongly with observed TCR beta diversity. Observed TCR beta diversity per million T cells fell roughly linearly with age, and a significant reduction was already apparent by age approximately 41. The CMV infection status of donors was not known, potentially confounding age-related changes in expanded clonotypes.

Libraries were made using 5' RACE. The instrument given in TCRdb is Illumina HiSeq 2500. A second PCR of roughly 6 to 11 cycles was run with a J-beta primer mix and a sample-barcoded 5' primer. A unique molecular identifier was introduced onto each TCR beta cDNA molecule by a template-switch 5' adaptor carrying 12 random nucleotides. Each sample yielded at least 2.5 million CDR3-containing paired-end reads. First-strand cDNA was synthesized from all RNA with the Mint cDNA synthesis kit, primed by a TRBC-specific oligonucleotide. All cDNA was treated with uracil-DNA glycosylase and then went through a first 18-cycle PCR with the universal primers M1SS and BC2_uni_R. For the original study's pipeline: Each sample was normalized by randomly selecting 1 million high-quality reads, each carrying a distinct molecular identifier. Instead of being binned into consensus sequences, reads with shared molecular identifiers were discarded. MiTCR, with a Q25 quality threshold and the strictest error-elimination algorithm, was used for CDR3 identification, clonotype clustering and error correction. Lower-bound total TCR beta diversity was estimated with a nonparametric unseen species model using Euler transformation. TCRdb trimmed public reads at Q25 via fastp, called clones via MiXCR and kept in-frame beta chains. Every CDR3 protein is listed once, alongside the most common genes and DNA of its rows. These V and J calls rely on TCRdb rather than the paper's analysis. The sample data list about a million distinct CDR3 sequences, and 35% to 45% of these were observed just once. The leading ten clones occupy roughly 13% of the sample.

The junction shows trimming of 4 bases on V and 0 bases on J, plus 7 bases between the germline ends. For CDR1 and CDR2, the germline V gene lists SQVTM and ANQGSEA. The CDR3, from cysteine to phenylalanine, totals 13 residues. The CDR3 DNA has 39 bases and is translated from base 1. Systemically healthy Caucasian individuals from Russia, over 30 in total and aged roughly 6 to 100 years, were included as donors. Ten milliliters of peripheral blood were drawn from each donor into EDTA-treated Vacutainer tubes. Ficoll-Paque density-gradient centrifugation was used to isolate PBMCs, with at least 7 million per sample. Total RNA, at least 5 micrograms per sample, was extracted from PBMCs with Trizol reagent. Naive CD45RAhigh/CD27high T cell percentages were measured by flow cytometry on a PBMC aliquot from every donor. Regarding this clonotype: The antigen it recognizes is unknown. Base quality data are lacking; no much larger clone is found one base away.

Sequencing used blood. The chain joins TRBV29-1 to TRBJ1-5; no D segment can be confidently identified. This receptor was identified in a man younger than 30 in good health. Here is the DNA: TGCAGCGTTGTTCAGGATAGCAATCAGCCCCAGCATTTT. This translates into CSVVQDSNQPQHF.